This T cell receptor (beta chain) was recorded in a study of vaccination and CD4 T cells after COVID-19. The CDR3 sequence is 12 residues long. J gave up 10 bases and V 0 bases, and 2 bases lay outside the gene matches. Germline V CDR1 and CDR2: ENHRY, SYGVKD. Cultured CD4+ T cells had their DNA profiled by the Oncomine TCR Beta short-read assay. TCRdb passed the PCR reads through MiXCR, listing each CDR3 protein once. The table includes roughly 19,000 distinct CDR3 sequences, approximately 60% detected once. On this clonotype: What it recognizes is unknown.

Sample treatment: roughly 10-day PBMC culture with coronavirus spike peptide pools or control peptides (ViraFEST assay). This TCR was sampled from a human donor who had recovered from COVID-19. V gene TRBV10-3 combines with J gene TRBJ1-1; 7 bases align to TRBD1. Specimen: CD4+ T cells from blood, cultured in vitro. CDR3 protein: CAISESNRGAFF. CDR3 bases: TGTGCCATCAGTGAGTCGAACAGGGGAGCTTTCTTT.